The source of this T cell receptor beta chain is a study of persistence of HIV-infected CD4 T cells. Study findings and constraints: Degenerate expanded CDR3beta sequences were enriched among CMV- and Gag-responding cells.

Cells were stimulated with CMV-infected fibroblast lysates at 8 to 10 ug/mL. CD40L-negative CD69-negative CD45RO-high memory CD4+ T cells were sorted as populations depleted of antigen-responding cells. This clone appeared a single time. Its antigen is still unknown. Sequencing used immunoSEQ version 4 in survey mode. The repertoire was sequenced with immunoSEQ multiplex PCR; TCRdb's copy has only in-frame clones and lacks some. Found here are more than 35,000 clones, about 85% of them singletons; the top ten hold approximately 1.6%. The clonotype originates from an adult man with HIV who was CMV-seropositive. Specimen: CD4+ T cells sorted from PBMCs after roughly 18-hour stimulation, collected from a patient who received antiretroviral therapy.

The CDR3 sequence is CASKKGPATNEKLFF. The CDR3 DNA reads as TGCGCCAGCAAAAAAGGCCCCGCAACTAATGAAAAACTGTTTTTT. This chain connects TRBV5-1 to TRBJ1-4; D unclear. V was trimmed by 6 bases and J by 0 bases, leaving 12 bases between them. Germline CDR1 SGHRS, CDR2 YFSETQ. This CDR3 is 15 amino acids long.